These 12 T cell receptor beta chains came from one sample sequenced in a study of CD8+ T cells in alopecia areata. Documented treatment: oral pan-JAK inhibitor, 5-10 mg twice daily. Extraction of RNA preceded its reverse transcription into cDNA, which served as the sequencing template. The method was immunoSEQ multiplex PCR; TCRdb's version includes in-frame clones alone and lacks a portion of them. Of about 250,000 clones listed, 60% were seen once; the top ten hold 0.75% to 0.95%. This specimen was CD4+ T cells sorted from blood, taken around week 53, from a patient treated with tofacitinib. These receptors were taken from a human donor with alopecia areata.

The rearrangement links TRBV9 to TRBJ2-7, with D unresolved. Germline values: CDR1 SGDLS, CDR2 YYNGEE. Between the trimmed V and J ends, which lost 4 bases and 7 bases, there was a span of 15 bases. The CDR3 runs to 13 residues. DNA of the CDR3: TGTGCCAGCAGCATCCGACCACGTTATGAGCAGTACTTC. It translates to CASSIRPRYEQYF.

The rearrangement uses TRBV25-1 and TRBJ1-5, with 8 bases aligning to TRBD1. V gave up 5 bases and J gave up 7 bases; unmatched junction bases: 13. The V gene's germline CDR1 is MGHDK and CDR2 SYGVNS. The CDR3 is 16 residues long. The CDR3 region is CASSPSGQGWGQPQHF. For the CDR3, the DNA is TGTGCCAGCAGTCCCTCCGGACAGGGCTGGGGACAGCCCCAGCATTTT.

The rearrangement joins TRBV5-6 to TRBJ2-4, with a weak D call TRBD2 (6 bases). Germline CDR1 is SGHDT and CDR2 is YYEEEE. The CDR3 runs 16 residues. Trimming removed 4 bases at V and 0 bases at J, with 14 bases between. The CDR3 nucleotides read TGTGCCAGCAGCCTTTTGGGGGGACGAGCCAAAAACATTCAGTACTTC. Translating gives CASSLLGGRAKNIQYF.

Concerning this clone itself: Other nucleotide sequences from this sample produce the same CDR3. V usage is TRBV29-1 and J usage is TRBJ1-1, with TRBD1 identical over 7 bases. This CDR3 has 13 residues. The J segment lost 2 bases and the V segment lost 6 bases, leaving 6 bases of the junction unmatched. The germline V gene encodes CDR1 SQVTM and CDR2 ANQGSEA. The CDR3 nucleotides are TGCAGCGTCGGACACAGGGGAAACACTGAAGCTTTCTTT. Its protein is CSVGHRGNTEAFF.

The table lists this clone with a few counts. This chain uses TRBV5-1 with TRBJ2-1; 7 nucleotides match TRBD2. Germline loops: CDR1 SGHRS, CDR2 YFSETQ. V shed 0 bases, J shed 0 bases, and the junction held 3 bases outside the gene matches. This CDR3 spans 16 amino acids. This CDR3 reads CASSLVAGVSYNEQFF. The CDR3 DNA reads as TGCGCCAGCAGCTTGGTAGCGGGCGTCTCCTACAATGAGCAGTTCTTC.

The chain links TRBV29-1 to TRBJ1-5, with 7 positions matching TRBD1. J lost 4 bases, V lost 5 bases, and 5 bases had no gene match. This CDR3 spans 13 amino acids. CDR1 SQVTM and CDR2 ANQGSEA come from the germline V gene. The CDR3 nucleotides read TGCAGCGTTTCCCCGGGACAGAATCAGCCCCAGCATTTT. Protein: CSVSPGQNQPQHF. The full variable domain, rest sourced from reference TRBV29-1 and TRBJ1-5, is SAVISQKPSRDICQRGTSLTIQCQVDSQVTMMFWYRQQPGQSLTLIATANQGSEATYESGFVIDKFPISRPNLTFSTLTVSNMSPEDSSIYLCSVSPGQNQPQHFGDGTRLSIL.

J is TRBJ2-4 and V is TRBV4-3; 11 bases are a match to TRBD1. Germline values: CDR1 LGHNA, CDR2 YSLEER. The CDR3 is 21 amino acids. Unmatched junction bases numbered 18, after V lost 2 bases and J lost 3 bases. CDR3 region: CASSQQPGQGVTASSKNIQYF. The CDR3 coding sequence is TGCGCCAGCAGCCAACAACCGGGACAGGGGGTCACGGCCTCCAGCAAAAACATTCAGTACTTC.

This clone was counted only a few times. The CDR3 protein is CASSQELSSYNEQFF. CDR3 nucleotide sequence: TGCGCCAGCAGCCAAGAACTTAGCTCCTACAATGAGCAGTTCTTC. The chain has TRBV4-3 and TRBJ2-1, with no clear D. The CDR3 runs to 15 residues. Trimming pared 0 bases from V and 0 bases from J, leaving 6 bases between. The germline gives CDR1 LGHNA, CDR2 YSLEER.

The chain is built from TRBV29-1 and TRBJ2-5; no firm D call. Trimming took 4 bases from V and 4 from J, leaving 16 bases between them. Germline values: CDR1 SQVTM, CDR2 ANQGSEA. The CDR3 loop spans 14 amino acids. This CDR3 reads CSVGGWEGGETQYF. CDR3 nucleotide sequence: TGCAGCGTTGGGGGATGGGAAGGCGGAGAGACCCAGTACTTC.

The chain uses TRBV4-1 and TRBJ2-3, with 11 bases that match TRBD1. CDR1 is MGHRA and CDR2 is YSYEKL in the germline V gene. The CDR3 totals 16 residues. Trimming cost V 5 bases and J 2 bases; bases outside gene matches: 6. The CDR3: CASSLRTGGITDTQYF. In DNA, the CDR3 is TGCGCCAGCAGCTTACGGACAGGGGGCATCACAGATACGCAGTATTTT.

A single count supports this clone. The chain is built from TRBV9 and TRBJ1-2; 7 nucleotides line up with TRBD1. The V and J ends lost 3 bases and 4 bases, in that order; junction bases with no gene match: 6. CDR1 SGDLS and CDR2 YYNGEE come from the germline V gene. This CDR3 spans 14 amino acids. CDR3 coding DNA: TGTGCCAGCAGCGCAGGGGGAAGTAGCTATGGCTACACCTTC. Its translation: CASSAGGSSYGYTF.

The chain employs TRBV9 and TRBJ1-6; the match to TRBD1 covers 7 bases. The germline V gene has CDR1 SGDLS and CDR2 YYNGEE. The V and J ends lost 0 bases and 8 bases, in that order; junction bases with no gene match: 8. The CDR3 totals 16 residues. The CDR3 nucleotides are TGTGCCAGCAGCGTAGAAGGGAACAGGGGTTATTCACCCCTCCACTTT. Translating it yields CASSVEGNRGYSPLHF.